The clone carrying this T cell receptor (beta chain) was picked up a small number of times. The junction departs from the called germline gene at one end, perhaps through a read error. CDR3 length equals 14 residues. These data originate in a study of early T cells in non-severe SARS-CoV-2 infection. From the 5' RACE reads, TCRdb called clonotypes with MiXCR, one entry per CDR3 protein. The sample consists of 40,000 or so distinct CDR3 sequences, 5.5% of them appearing once. The clonotype comes from an adult who was a healthcare worker with PCR-confirmed SARS-CoV-2 infection or an uninfected control (not recorded which). The sample was whole blood, taken at baseline. This chain uses TRBV12-3 or TRBV12-4 with TRBJ2-7, with D perhaps assigned TRBD1 or TRBD2 (5 bases each). The CDR3, as DNA: TGTGCCAGCACTTTAATAGGGACCTCCTACGAGCAGTACTTC. Amino acid sequence: CASTLIGTSYEQYF.